A single sample is the source of the 5 T cell receptor beta chains below, sequenced in a study of OX40 agonist ivuxolimab in advanced cancers. The protocol was immunoSEQ multiplex PCR, while the TCRdb copy is restricted to in-frame clones and leaves out a portion. The sample has 50,000 to 75,000 clones, around nine tenths seen once. The sequenced sample was CD4+ or CD8+ T cells sorted from blood, obtained in a trial of the OX40 agonist ivuxolimab. The receptors stem from an adult with an advanced solid tumor such as melanoma, head and neck, liver or kidney cancer.

V and J are TRBV18 and TRBJ1-3, with unresolved D. This CDR3 is 18 amino acids long. The germline V and J ends were trimmed by 6 bases and 0 bases, with 21 bases remaining between them. Looked up from germline, CDR1 is KGHSH and CDR2 is LQKENI. This CDR3 is CASSLQNTDLRSGNTIYF. DNA of the CDR3: TGTGCCAGCTCGCTGCAGAACACGGACCTTCGCTCTGGAAACACCATATATTTT.

The V gene is TRBV2, the J gene TRBJ2-1; D uncertain. V was shortened by 2 bases and J by 4 bases, with 15 bases between the two germline ends. Germline V gene sequence: CDR1 SNHLY, CDR2 FYNNEI. This CDR3 has 16 residues. The CDR3 DNA follows: TGTGCCAGCAGTGAAAGGTTGAATTTGGCGTACAATGAGCAGTTCTTC. Protein: CASSERLNLAYNEQFF.

This clone occurred a few times. The J gene is TRBJ2-5, the V gene TRBV29-1, with D perhaps TRBD2 (6 bases). The ends were cut back, 1 base at V and 3 bases at J, with 9 bases in the middle. The CDR3 is 13 residues long. Germline V gene sequence: CDR1 SQVTM, CDR2 ANQGSEA. The CDR3 sequence is CSVEVGSKETQYF. DNA for the CDR3: TGCAGCGTTGAAGTCGGGAGCAAAGAGACCCAGTACTTC. Using reference TRBV29-1 and TRBJ2-5 for the parts outside the CDR3, the full variable domain is SAVISQKPSRDICQRGTSLTIQCQVDSQVTMMFWYRQQPGQSLTLIATANQGSEATYESGFVIDKFPISRPNLTFSTLTVSNMSPEDSSIYLCSVEVGSKETQYFGPGTRLLVL.

V gene TRBV6-1 combines with J gene TRBJ2-3, with 12 bases identical to TRBD2. The CDR3 totals 15 residues. The V and J ends lost 7 bases and 1 base, in that order; junction bases with no gene match: 3. The germline gives CDR1 MNHNS, CDR2 SASEGT. CDR3 bases: TGTGCCAGCACCAGACTAGCGGGAGGCACAGATACGCAGTATTTT. This encodes CASTRLAGGTDTQYF.

The rearrangement links TRBV29-1 to TRBJ2-1, with D uncertain. Trimming stripped 3 bases from V and 4 bases from J, with 4 bases between. The CDR3 covers 11 residues. Germline-derived CDR1 and CDR2 are SQVTM and ANQGSEA. The CDR3 bases are TGCAGCGTTGACAGTTACAATGAGCAGTTCTTC. This encodes CSVDSYNEQFF.